This T cell receptor (beta chain) was obtained from a study of monozygotic twins with inflammatory bowel disease. This CDR3 is 12 amino acids long. Germline CDR1 is SQVTM and CDR2 is ANQGSEA. TCRdb processed the 5' RACE reads again and assigns one entry to each CDR3 protein, with no DNA. Its table lists more than 300,000 distinct CDR3 sequences. V usage is TRBV29-1 and J usage is TRBJ2-5; TCRdb's D call of TRBD2 is untestable without DNA. Source material: blood. The sequence was collected from a human donor with ulcerative colitis or Crohn's disease, or a healthy co-twin of an affected twin (not recorded which). CDR3: CSSAGLQETQYF.